This TCR beta chain was recovered during a study of OX40 agonist ivuxolimab in advanced cancers. Study summary: The dose-escalation cohort was about 83% male, with a mean age of 60 years, ranging roughly 20 to 80. One hepatocellular carcinoma and two cutaneous melanoma patients partially responded. Enrollees could have had prior anti-PD-1, anti-PD-L1 or anti-CTLA-4 therapy, which about 40% had received.

The CDR3 is made up of 14 amino acids. CDR1 is SGHRS, CDR2 YFSETQ, per germline. The germline V and J ends were trimmed by 1 base and 6 bases, with 12 bases remaining between them. Some clones are missing from TCRdb's copy, which holds only in-frame ones; the method was immunoSEQ multiplex PCR. Here the sample spans 82,000 or so clones, 92% being singletons. Cycle 7 day 1, cycle 4 day 1, and baseline were the timepoints at which blood was sampled. This TCR came from an adult with an advanced solid tumor such as melanoma, head and neck, liver or kidney cancer. The V and J genes are TRBV5-1 and TRBJ2-3; either TRBD1 or TRBD2 may fit D (7 bases each). The specimen comprised CD4+ or CD8+ T cells sorted from blood, sampled in a trial of the OX40 agonist ivuxolimab. The chain's CDR3 is CASSLPGGADTQYF. CDR3 sequence (DNA): TGCGCCAGCAGCTTGCCAGGGGGGGCCGATACGCAGTATTTT.